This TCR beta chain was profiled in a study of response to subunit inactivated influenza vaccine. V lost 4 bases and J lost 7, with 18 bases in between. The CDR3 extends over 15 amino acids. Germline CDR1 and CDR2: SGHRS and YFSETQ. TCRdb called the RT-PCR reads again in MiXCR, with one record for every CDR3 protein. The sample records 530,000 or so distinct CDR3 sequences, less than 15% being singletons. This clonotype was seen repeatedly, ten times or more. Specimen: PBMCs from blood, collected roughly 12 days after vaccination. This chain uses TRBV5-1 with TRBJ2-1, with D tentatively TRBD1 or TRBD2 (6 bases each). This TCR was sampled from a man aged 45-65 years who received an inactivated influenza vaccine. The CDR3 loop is CASSPWGAASNEQFF. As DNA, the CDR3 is TGCGCCAGCAGCCCGTGGGGGGCTGCTTCAAATGAGCAGTTCTTC.